This T cell receptor beta chain was found in a study of blood T cells in healthy people across ages. Germline V CDR1 and CDR2: ENHRY, SYGVKD. The CDR3 runs 15 residues. V dropped 6 bases and J dropped 4 bases, with 17 bases sitting between them. The second PCR ran roughly 6 to 11 cycles with a sample-barcoded 5' primer and J-beta primers. Each single sample gave us at least 3 million CDR3-containing paired-end reads. TCRdb independently ran MiXCR on the 5' RACE reads; one entry per CDR3 protein. The sample has more than 800,000 distinct CDR3 sequences, under 30% seen once; the top ten hold roughly a sixth. Findings and caveats of the study: Lack of knowledge of donor CMV status possibly confounded expanded clonotype changes.

This clonotype has more than one count but fewer than ten. Its antigen is undetermined. The sample was blood. The sequence came from a woman of 80 years or more in good health. The chain links TRBV10-3 to TRBJ2-3, with D maybe TRBD2 (6 bases). The CDR3 sequence is CAISPGGVGPDTQYF. The CDR3 DNA is TGTGCCATCAGCCCGGGCGGGGTGGGGCCAGATACGCAGTATTTT.